Following are 7 T cell receptor beta chains from one sample sequenced in a study of T cells after yellow fever vaccination. TCRdb redid the calling of the 5' RACE reads with MiXCR, one entry per CDR3 protein. Among about 350,000 distinct CDR3 sequences listed, under 14% were seen once. The sequenced sample was PBMCs, obtained on the day of the first yellow fever vaccination. All receptors derive from a man aged 18 to 29 who received the YFV17D yellow fever vaccine.

This clonotype was observed a few times. This chain joins TRBV5-1 and TRBJ2-3, with 8 bases lining up with TRBD1. The CDR3 runs 15 residues. Germline lookup yields CDR1 SGHRS and CDR2 YFSETQ. After removal of 2 bases from V and 4 bases from J, the junction contained 6 bases not matched to a gene. The CDR3 region is CASSLVGQGADTQYF. CDR3 DNA sequence: TGCGCCAGCAGCTTAGTAGGACAGGGCGCAGATACGCAGTATTTT.

This clonotype has only a few counts. The chain is built from TRBV7-2 and TRBJ2-5; 7 positions match TRBD1. Unmatched junction bases numbered 4, after V lost 5 bases and J lost 4 bases. CDR3 length: 13 residues. CDR1 SGHTA and CDR2 FQGNSA come from the germline V gene. DNA of the CDR3: TGTGCCAGCAGCGTAAACAGGGGAGAGACCCAGTACTTC. The encoded protein is CASSVNRGETQYF.

This clonotype was counted a few times. The chain couples TRBV7-8 to TRBJ1-1, with a tentative D call TRBD1 (5 bases). This CDR3 spans 13 amino acids. The V and J ends lost 5 bases and 0 bases respectively, with 7 bases between them. The V gene's germline CDR1 is SGHVS and CDR2 FQNEAQ. The CDR3 loop is CASSGHMNTEAFF. The CDR3 nucleotides are TGTGCCAGCAGCGGACATATGAACACTGAAGCTTTCTTT.

This clonotype was found a few times. This sequence joins TRBV4-3 and TRBJ2-5; 7 bases align to TRBD1. V was pared by 0 bases and J by 6 bases, with 7 bases of the junction left unmatched. The CDR3 has 15 amino acids. Germline V gene sequence: CDR1 LGHNA, CDR2 YSLEER. CDR3 sequence: CASSQDPTGRQTQYF. The CDR3 DNA reads as TGCGCCAGCAGCCAAGATCCGACAGGGAGACAGACCCAGTACTTC.

This chain joins TRBV30 and TRBJ2-7; 9 bases match TRBD1. Germline assignment: CDR1 GTSNPN and CDR2 SVGIG (reference sequence). V gave up 3 bases and J gave up 3 bases; unmatched junction bases: 9. The CDR3 is 15 amino acids. The CDR3 DNA reads as TGTGCCTGGAGGATCCCGGGACAGGGTAGCTACGAGCAGTACTTC. It encodes CAWRIPGQGSYEQYF. Looking up the rest from reference TRBV30 and TRBJ2-7 gives the full variable domain: SQTIHQWPATLVQPVGSPLSLECTVEGTSNPNLYWYRQAAGRGLQLLFYSVGIGQISSEVPQNLSASRPQDRQFILSSKKLLLSDSGFYLCAWRIPGQGSYEQYFGPGTRLTVT.

This clonotype has a handful of counts. The chain recombines TRBV27 with TRBJ2-1; D uncertain. Trimming cost V 3 bases and J 6 bases, with 9 bases left between them. The germline V gene has CDR1 MNHEY and CDR2 SMNVEV (reference sequence). CDR3 length: 13 amino acids. The CDR3 region has the DNA TGTGCCAGCAGTTTGTACCAAGGCAATGAGCAGTTCTTC. It codes for CASSLYQGNEQFF.

This clonotype was detected a few times. V usage is TRBV12-3 or TRBV12-4 and J usage is TRBJ2-7; no clear D. The V end was cut by 2 bases, the J end by 6 bases, with 14 bases between. This CDR3 region has 14 residues. The DNA for the CDR3 is TGTGCCAGCAGTTTAATCCCCAGGCCTCGCGAGCAGTACGTC. Translation gives CASSLIPRPREQYV.